Presented here are 30 T cell receptor beta chains from one specimen sequenced in a study of T cells in localized non-small cell lung cancer. Data came from immunoSEQ multiplex PCR; TCRdb stores just in-frame clones and leaves some out. The table has roughly 2,000 clones, less than 25% seen once; the top ten hold 11% to 15%. Sequences were derived from normal lung tissue next to the tumor, sampled before any cancer treatment. All receptors derive from a male donor older than 55 with stage I lung adenocarcinoma.

A few counts support this clone. The V and J genes are TRBV9 and TRBJ1-6; a possible D gene is TRBD1 (5 bases). V lost 6 bases, J lost 3 bases, and 10 bases lay in between. The CDR3 has 14 amino acids. The germline gives CDR1 SGDLS, CDR2 YYNGEE. The CDR3 loop is CASNPGVYNSPLHF. The CDR3 region has the DNA TGTGCCAGCAATCCGGGGGTCTATAATTCACCCCTCCACTTT.

The chain is built from TRBV2 and TRBJ1-6; 7 positions agree with TRBD1. This CDR3 is built from 15 residues. Trimming removed 2 bases from V and 6 bases from J; junction bases left unmatched: 4. The V gene's germline CDR1 is SNHLY and CDR2 FYNNEI. The CDR3 spells CASSEWTGANSPLHF. In DNA, the CDR3 is TGTGCCAGCAGTGAATGGACAGGCGCTAATTCACCCCTCCACTTT.

This clone was counted between two and nine times. This chain joins TRBV11-3 and TRBJ2-5; D gene ambiguous. The CDR3 spans 14 residues. The V gene's germline CDR1 is SGHNT and CDR2 YENEEA. The ends were cut back, 1 base at V and 0 bases at J, with 6 bases in the middle. For the CDR3, the DNA is TGTGCCAGCAGCTTAGTCGGAAACCAAGAGACCCAGTACTTC. Its protein is CASSLVGNQETQYF.

This clone has only a few counts. J is TRBJ2-7 and V is TRBV6-8; D perhaps matches TRBD1 (6 bases). This CDR3 is built from 14 residues. Germline V gene sequence: CDR1 MNHGY, CDR2 SAAAGT. V was shortened by 2 bases and J by 4 bases, with 12 bases between the two germline ends. CDR3 amino acids: CASSYRRQVYEQYF. CDR3 DNA sequence: TGTGCCAGCAGTTACAGGCGACAGGTATACGAGCAGTACTTC.

V gene TRBV6-8 combines with J gene TRBJ2-1, with 11 positions matching TRBD1. V was pared by 6 bases and J by 6 bases, with 13 bases of the junction left unmatched. The CDR3 spans 17 residues. The germline V gene has CDR1 MNHGY and CDR2 SAAAGT. The CDR3 protein is CASRTQGGGTGGNEQFF. CDR3 sequence (DNA): TGTGCCAGCAGGACTCAAGGAGGAGGGACAGGGGGCAATGAGCAGTTCTTC.

The J gene is TRBJ1-3, the V gene TRBV19, with 10 bases fitting TRBD1. Germline assignment: CDR1 LNHDA and CDR2 SQIVND (reference sequence). The CDR3 runs to 16 residues. V gave up 5 bases and J gave up 4 bases; unmatched junction bases: 8. In DNA form, the CDR3 reads TGTGCCAGTAGTGCATTGGGGGACAGGGGCGGAAACACCATATATTTT. This codes for CASSALGDRGGNTIYF.

This rearrangement joins TRBV30 to TRBJ1-6, with D unresolved. With 0 bases removed from V and 7 bases from J, the gap between germline ends came to 10 bases. The CDR3 length is 14 residues. Germline CDR1 and CDR2: GTSNPN and SVGIG (reference sequence). CDR3: CAWSVASANSPLHF. Written as DNA, the CDR3 is TGTGCCTGGAGTGTAGCGTCAGCAAATTCACCCCTCCACTTT.

The chain is built from TRBV23-1 and TRBJ2-5, with D tentatively TRBD1 (6 bases). TRBV23-1 is placed among ORFs of uncertain function. This CDR3 spans 15 amino acids. The V gene lost 2 bases and the J gene lost 1 base, with 11 bases spanning the gap. CDR3 bases: TGCGCCAGCAGTCAACCGGACAGAAGCCAAGAGACCCAGTACTTC. As protein: CASSQPDRSQETQYF.

By sample share, this clone is medium-sized. The chain carries TRBV11-3 and TRBJ2-1; 9 bases fit TRBD1. This CDR3 is 16 amino acids long. The ends lost 1 base at V and 3 bases at J; junction bases unmatched: 4. CDR1 is SGHNT, CDR2 YENEEA, per germline. This CDR3 is CASSLGWDRVYNEQFF. The CDR3 nucleotides read TGTGCCAGCAGCTTAGGTTGGGACAGGGTCTACAATGAGCAGTTCTTC.

This clone has a handful of counts. This chain uses TRBV29-1 with TRBJ1-4; the D is unclear. CDR3 length equals 14 residues. Germline values: CDR1 SQVTM, CDR2 ANQGSEA. Trimming removed 4 bases at V and 4 bases at J, with 13 bases between. DNA of the CDR3: TGCAGCGTTGGTTCCAGTGGGAATAATGAAAAACTGTTTTTT. It translates to CSVGSSGNNEKLFF. The full variable domain, with the rest looked up from reference TRBV29-1 and TRBJ1-4, is SAVISQKPSRDICQRGTSLTIQCQVDSQVTMMFWYRQQPGQSLTLIATANQGSEATYESGFVIDKFPISRPNLTFSTLTVSNMSPEDSSIYLCSVGSSGNNEKLFFGSGTQLSVL.

By sample fraction, this clone is large. The DNA of the CDR3 is TGTGCCAGCAGCTTGGGATGGACAGGGCGCGGAAACACCATATATTTT. Translating it yields CASSLGWTGRGNTIYF. The chain carries TRBV11-3 and TRBJ1-3; 8 nucleotides agree with TRBD1. V shed 3 bases and J 4 bases; nucleotides not matched to a gene: 8. CDR1 and CDR2 (germline): SGHNT, YENEEA. This CDR3 has 16 residues.

Judged by abundance, this clone is large. This chain joins TRBV11-3 and TRBJ1-4, with D possibly TRBD1 on 6 matching bases. Per the germline V gene, CDR1 is SGHNT and CDR2 is YENEEA. The CDR3 loop spans 14 amino acids. V was clipped by 5 bases and J by 8 bases, with 15 bases between them. CDR3 amino acids: CASSRDILSEKLFF. CDR3 coding DNA: TGTGCCAGCAGCCGGGACATTTTGTCCGAAAAACTGTTTTTT. Drawing the rest from reference TRBV11-3 and TRBJ1-4, the complete variable domain is EAGVVQSPRYKIIEKKQPVAFWCNPISGHNTLYWYLQNLGQGPELLIRYENEEAVDDSQLPKDRFSAERLKGVDSTLKIQPAELGDSAVYLCASSRDILSEKLFFGSGTQLSVL.

This clone was picked up a small number of times. The chain recombines TRBV11-3 with TRBJ2-3, with 8 positions matching TRBD2. The CDR3 is 14 amino acids. Germline V gives CDR1 SGHNT, CDR2 YENEEA. J lost 0 bases, V lost 8 bases, and 4 bases had no gene match. CDR3 residues: CASGRGASTDTQYF. The DNA for the CDR3 is TGTGCCAGCGGGCGGGGGGCTAGCACAGATACGCAGTATTTT.

By share, this clone ranks as medium-sized. The chain uses TRBV28 and TRBJ1-5, with D unclear. This CDR3 is built from 13 residues. V shed 4 bases and J shed 8 bases, with 12 bases lying between them. Germline CDR1 reads MDHEN; CDR2 reads SYDVKM. CDR3 sequence reads: CASSYEGHKPQHF. Here the CDR3 DNA reads TGTGCCAGCAGTTATGAGGGTCACAAGCCCCAGCATTTT.

In its sample, this clone was seen once. This chain joins TRBV29-1 and TRBJ2-5, with TRBD2 matching over 11 bases. CDR1 SQVTM and CDR2 ANQGSEA come from the germline V gene. The CDR3 spans 14 residues. J gave up 5 bases and V 4 bases, and 6 bases lay outside the gene matches. CDR3 residues: CSVGLAGKDETQYF. Here the CDR3 DNA reads TGCAGCGTTGGACTAGCGGGGAAAGATGAGACCCAGTACTTC.

The rearrangement links TRBV11-3 to TRBJ1-1, with 8 positions matching TRBD1. This CDR3 is 15 amino acids long. Germline CDR1 and CDR2: SGHNT and YENEEA. Germline trimming cut 5 bases from V and 3 bases from J; bases unmatched to any gene: 8. The DNA of the CDR3 is TGTGCCAGCAGCCAATCGGGACAGGCCCACACTGAAGCTTTCTTT. Translating it yields CASSQSGQAHTEAFF.

The V call is TRBV23-1, the J call TRBJ1-5; D remains unclear. TRBV23-1 is reported as an ORF; its role is uncertain. The CDR3 runs 19 residues. Trimming took 0 bases from V and 3 from J, leaving 21 bases between them. CDR3 in DNA: TGCGCCAGCAGTCAATCCCTATGCGGAGAAATGGGTCCCAATCAGCCCCAGCATTTT. Translating gives CASSQSLCGEMGPNQPQHF.

J is TRBJ2-5 and V is TRBV19; TRBD1 aligns across 12 bases. The V and J ends lost 6 bases and 5 bases, in that order; junction bases with no gene match: 4. The CDR3 is made up of 14 amino acids. The germline V gene encodes CDR1 LNHDA and CDR2 SQIVND (reference sequence). The CDR3 sequence: CASSGTGGAETQYF. CDR3 coding DNA: TGTGCCAGTAGCGGGACAGGGGGCGCGGAGACCCAGTACTTC.

V and J are TRBV19 and TRBJ1-2; a weak D match, TRBD1 (5 bases). Trimming removed 7 bases from V and 4 bases from J, with 19 bases in between. The CDR3 loop spans 15 amino acids. From germline, CDR1 is LNHDA and CDR2 SQIVND (reference sequence). DNA for the CDR3: TGTGCCAGTACCCGGGACGGGAACACGGGCTATGGCTACACCTTC. Translating it yields CASTRDGNTGYGYTF. The full variable domain, in which reference TRBV19 and TRBJ1-2 provide the parts outside the CDR3, is DGGITQSPKYLFRKEGQNVTLSCEQNLNHDAMYWYRQDPGQGLRLIYYSQIVNDFQKGDIAEGYSVSREKKESFPLTVTSAQKNPTAFYLCASTRDGNTGYGYTFGSGTRLTVV.

This clone was seen more than once but under ten times. The V gene is TRBV11-3, the J gene TRBJ2-5; 7 bases line up with TRBD1. The CDR3 is 16 residues long. The J segment lost 2 bases and the V segment lost 1 base, leaving 7 bases of the junction unmatched. From germline, CDR1 is SGHNT and CDR2 YENEEA. Here the CDR3 DNA reads TGTGCCAGCAGCTTAGGTTTACAGGGGCGACAAGAGACCCAGTACTTC. This codes for CASSLGLQGRQETQYF.

By share of the sample, this clone is medium-sized. The V and J genes are TRBV6-8 and TRBJ2-7, with 7 bases that match TRBD2. The CDR3 has 14 residues. The V gene end was trimmed by 10 bases and the J gene end by 4 bases; junction bases not matched to a gene: 13. The germline V gene encodes CDR1 MNHGY and CDR2 SAAAGT. CDR3 nucleotides: TGTGCCACCCGGGCCCTTGCGGGGGTATACGAGCAGTACTTC. It is translated as CATRALAGVYEQYF.

The rearrangement joins TRBV25-1 to TRBJ2-1, with 12 bases that match TRBD2. The CDR3 totals 13 residues. Germline lookup yields CDR1 MGHDK and CDR2 SYGVNS. With 5 bases clipped from V and 10 bases from J, the junction kept 3 bases outside the gene matches. The CDR3 is CASSWTSGEEQFF. The CDR3 bases are TGTGCCAGCAGTTGGACTAGCGGGGAAGAGCAGTTCTTC.

This clone has just a few counts. The chain employs TRBV9 and TRBJ1-1; D remains unclear. The V end lost 4 bases, the J end lost 6 bases, and 10 bases lay between the germline ends. Germline CDR1 SGDLS, CDR2 YYNGEE. This CDR3 is 12 amino acids long. The CDR3 bases are TGTGCCAGCAGCACCGGGGTTTCTGAAGCTTTCTTT. Residues: CASSTGVSEAFF.

The gene calls are TRBV9 and TRBJ2-3, with D maybe TRBD2 (5 bases). There are 12 residues in the CDR3. Germline V gene sequence: CDR1 SGDLS, CDR2 YYNGEE. Trimming removed 3 bases from V and 5 bases from J, with 7 bases in between. The CDR3, as DNA: TGTGCCAGCAGCGGCGAGGGAGATACGCAGTATTTT. It yields the protein CASSGEGDTQYF. The whole variable domain, filled in from reference TRBV9 and TRBJ2-3, reads DSGVTQTPKHLITATGQRVTLRCSPRSGDLSVYWYQQSLDQGLQFLIQYYNGEERAKGNILERFSAQQFPDLHSELNLSSLELGDSALYFCASSGEGDTQYFGPGTRLTVL.

This clone was counted only a few times. The chain's CDR3 is CASSPGQGNIQYF. DNA of the CDR3: TGTGCCAGTAGTCCCGGACAGGGAAACATTCAGTACTTC. The chain uses TRBV19 and TRBJ2-4, with 8 bases aligning to TRBD1. The trim removed 5 bases at V and 6 bases at J, leaving 3 bases unmatched. The CDR3 totals 13 residues. Germline CDR1 LNHDA, CDR2 SQIVND (reference sequence). The full variable domain, rest sourced from reference TRBV19 and TRBJ2-4, is DGGITQSPKYLFRKEGQNVTLSCEQNLNHDAMYWYRQDPGQGLRLIYYSQIVNDFQKGDIAEGYSVSREKKESFPLTVTSAQKNPTAFYLCASSPGQGNIQYFGAGTRLSVL.

V gene TRBV9 combines with J gene TRBJ2-5; TRBD2 matches at 8 bases. The CDR3 spans 15 residues. V was pared by 4 bases and J by 5 bases, with 10 bases of the junction left unmatched. Germline loops: CDR1 SGDLS, CDR2 YYNGEE. The CDR3 region has the DNA TGTGCCAGCAGCCCGGGACTAGTGCATCAGGAGACCCAGTACTTC. It specifies CASSPGLVHQETQYF.

A few counts support this clone. The chain uses TRBV6-8 and TRBJ2-1; 8 bases agree with TRBD1. Germline CDR1 and CDR2: MNHGY and SAAAGT. This CDR3 contains 15 residues. V was clipped by 4 bases and J by 7 bases; unmatched bases: 9. The CDR3 DNA is TGTGCCAGCAGTTTGTCGGCAGGGGGCTGGAATGAGCAGTTCTTC. This sequence encodes CASSLSAGGWNEQFF.

The V gene is TRBV19, the J gene TRBJ2-2, with D unclear. The CDR3 runs 15 residues. The V gene lost 7 bases and the J gene lost 6 bases, with 18 bases spanning the gap. In germline, CDR1 is LNHDA, CDR2 SQIVND (reference sequence). The CDR3 sequence: CASISVSSAAGELFF. The CDR3 DNA follows: TGTGCCAGTATATCAGTCTCATCCGCCGCCGGGGAGCTGTTTTTT.

The rearrangement uses TRBV30 and TRBJ1-2, with D possibly TRBD1 on 6 matching bases. V lost 1 base to trimming and J lost 6 bases, with 6 bases between them. Per the germline V gene, CDR1 is GTSNPN and CDR2 is SVGIG (reference sequence). This CDR3 has 11 residues. CDR3 DNA: TGTGCCTGGAGTGGACAGGATGGCTACACCTTC. Translating it yields CAWSGQDGYTF.

The rearrangement links TRBV5-1 to TRBJ1-2, with TRBD1 matching 9 bases. Trimming cost V 0 bases and J 7 bases; bases outside gene matches: 7. The CDR3 has 15 residues. The germline CDR1 and CDR2 sequences are SGHRS and YFSETQ. The CDR3 DNA is TGCGCCAGCAGCTTGGACAGGGGGCAGTTTCTTGGCTACACCTTC. Its translation is CASSLDRGQFLGYTF.